The next 11 T cell receptor beta chains were all read from a single sample in a study of cytomegalovirus exposure and HLA in healthy donors (dated by TCRdb to the late 2010s). The library was built by means of the immunoSEQ multiplex PCR assay. The multiplex PCR relied on a mix of 60 forward primers for TCR Vbeta segments and 13 reverse primers for TCR Jbeta segments. TCRdb took this table from immuneACCESS and kept in-frame rearrangements with V and J called. Such tables lack part of the clones; where checked against another copy, unresolved V genes explain under half of the gap, and the rest is unexplained. The sample data list 99,000 or so clones, and around 80% of these were observed just once. Around 15% of the sample lies in the top ten. What was sequenced was PBMCs. The receptors were sampled from a man aged 55 to 70 in good health and CMV-seropositive.

The genes are TRBV7-9 and TRBJ1-2; D perhaps matches TRBD1 (6 bases). This CDR3 spans 16 amino acids. V lost 1 base and J lost 4, with 16 bases in between. Looked up from germline, CDR1 is SEHNR and CDR2 is FQNEAQ (reference sequence). CDR3 in DNA: TGTGCCAGCAGCTTAGAGTCTGCGGGGGGCAGCTATGGCTACACCTTC. Amino acid sequence: CASSLESAGGSYGYTF. Looking up the rest from reference TRBV7-9 and TRBJ1-2 gives the full variable domain: DTGVSQNPRHKITKRGQNVTFRCDPISEHNRLYWYRQTLGQGPEFLTYFQNEAQLEKSRLLSDRFSAERPKGSFSTLEIQRTEQGDSAMYLCASSLESAGGSYGYTFGSGTRLTVV.

In its sample, this clone was seen once. CDR3 in DNA: TGTGCCAGTAGTCAACTCCCCCCAGGGACCTACGAGCAGTACTTC. Amino acid sequence: CASSQLPPGTYEQYF. The chain employs TRBV19 and TRBJ2-7, with TRBD1 as a possible D gene (5 bases). The germline V and J ends were trimmed by 5 bases and 2 bases, with 16 bases remaining between them. CDR3 size: 15 residues. CDR1 is LNHDA and CDR2 is SQIVND in the germline V gene (reference sequence).

The chain uses TRBV7-3 and TRBJ2-1; 9 positions agree with TRBD2. Germline V gives CDR1 SGHTA, CDR2 FQGTGA. The J segment lost 2 bases and the V segment lost 5 bases, leaving 4 bases of the junction unmatched. This CDR3 is built from 15 residues. The CDR3 sequence is CASSRSGGTYNEQFF. The CDR3 region has the DNA TGTGCCAGCAGCCGAAGCGGGGGGACCTACAATGAGCAGTTCTTC.

V and J are TRBV6-1 and TRBJ1-5; 7 nucleotides line up with TRBD1. CDR3 size: 18 residues. Trimming took 3 bases from V and 0 from J; bases not matched to a gene: 11. CDR1 is MNHNS, CDR2 SASEGT, per germline. The DNA of the CDR3 is TGTGCCAGCAGTGACCCCAGCAGGGGGATTTATAGCAATCAGCCCCAGCATTTT. Its translation: CASSDPSRGIYSNQPQHF.

The chain combines TRBV4-2 with TRBJ2-7, with D possibly being TRBD2 (6 bases). The V gene's germline CDR1 is LGHNA and CDR2 YNFKEQ. The CDR3 is 14 residues long. Trimming shortened V by 4 bases and J by 2 bases, and 12 bases separated the two germline ends. The CDR3 sequence: CASSPAGRAYEQYF. The DNA for the CDR3 is TGTGCCAGCAGCCCTGCGGGACGGGCCTACGAGCAGTACTTC.

This chain uses TRBV11-2 with TRBJ1-6; D is undetermined. Trimming cost V 2 bases and J 5 bases, with 10 bases left between them. Germline assignment: CDR1 SGHAT and CDR2 FQNNGV. This CDR3 region has 15 residues. CDR3 DNA sequence: TGTGCCAGCAGCTTAATCGTGAGGAATAATTCACCCCTCCACTTT. This codes for CASSLIVRNNSPLHF.

This clone was seen only once. J is TRBJ2-5 and V is TRBV4-2; 8 positions match TRBD2. Per germline, CDR1 LGHNA and CDR2 YNFKEQ. The CDR3 is made up of 15 amino acids. V trimming: 0 bases; J trimming: 9 bases; junction bases outside the gene matches: 9. DNA for the CDR3: TGTGCCAGCAGCCAAGATCGTAGCGGGGCCCTGTCCCAGTACTTC. Residues: CASSQDRSGALSQYF.

This chain links TRBV27 with TRBJ1-1; D uncertain. V was pared by 2 bases and J by 8 bases, with 18 bases between. This CDR3 has 15 residues. CDR1 and CDR2 from the germline V gene are MNHEY and SMNVEV (reference sequence). As DNA, the CDR3 is TGTGCCAGCAGTTTAAAGCGGGATTGGGATTCCGAAGCTTTCTTT. It yields the protein CASSLKRDWDSEAFF.

As concerns this clone: The CDR3 end shows no conserved phenylalanine or tryptophan, and so a read error is likely. The chain carries TRBV30 and TRBJ1-2; D unresolved. CDR1 is GTSNPN and CDR2 is SVGIG in the germline V gene (reference sequence). Trimming shortened V by 1 base and J by 2 bases, and 5 bases separated the two germline ends. The CDR3 length is 12 residues. CDR3 loop: CAWSGGNYGYTL. The CDR3 DNA follows: TGTGCCTGGAGTGGAGGGAACTATGGCTACACCCTC.

This sequence joins TRBV11-2 and TRBJ1-3; TRBD1 is a possible D gene (5 bases). Trimming removed 4 bases at V and 5 bases at J, with 18 bases between. This CDR3 has 16 amino acids. Germline loops: CDR1 SGHAT, CDR2 FQNNGV. CDR3: CASSYFSGTPRNTIYF. The CDR3 DNA reads as TGTGCCAGCAGCTACTTTTCCGGGACTCCCAGAAACACCATATATTTT. The full variable domain, with the rest looked up from reference TRBV11-2 and TRBJ1-3, is EAGVAQSPRYKIIEKRQSVAFWCNPISGHATLYWYQQILGQGPKLLIQFQNNGVVDDSQLPKDRFSAERLKGVDSTLKIQPAKLEDSAVYLCASSYFSGTPRNTIYFGEGSWLTVV.

The chain links TRBV28 to TRBJ1-2, with a weak D call TRBD1 (6 bases). CDR3 length: 12 amino acids. Germline-derived CDR1 and CDR2 are MDHEN and SYDVKM. V was trimmed by 11 bases and J by 8 bases, leaving 18 bases between them. The CDR3 is CALKITGNGYTF. CDR3 bases: TGTGCCCTTAAAATCACAGGGAACGGCTACACCTTC.